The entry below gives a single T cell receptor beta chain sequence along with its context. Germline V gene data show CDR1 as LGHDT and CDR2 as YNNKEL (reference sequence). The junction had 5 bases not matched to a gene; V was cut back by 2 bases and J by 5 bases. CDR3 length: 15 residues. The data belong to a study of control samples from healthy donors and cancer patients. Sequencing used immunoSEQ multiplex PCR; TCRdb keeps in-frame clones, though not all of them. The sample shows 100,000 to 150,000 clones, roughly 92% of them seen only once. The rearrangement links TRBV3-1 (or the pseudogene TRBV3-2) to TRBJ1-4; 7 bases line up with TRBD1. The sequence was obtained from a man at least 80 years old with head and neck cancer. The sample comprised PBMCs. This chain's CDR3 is CASSQSGTVNEKLFF. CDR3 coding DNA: TGTGCCAGCAGCCAATCCGGGACAGTAAATGAAAAACTGTTTTTT.